This T cell receptor (beta chain) derives from a study of glioma-infiltrating T cells after dendritic cell vaccination. Overall study context: Treatment, given 2003 to 2012, was autologous tumor lysate-pulsed dendritic cell vaccination. General study findings and limits: Only a small number of patients had complete blood and tumor samples.

In its sample, this clone was seen once. Its specificity is not known. The time point here: after dendritic cell vaccination, including at tumor progression/relapse. Selection required adequate fresh-frozen tumor tissue plus more than two years' survival data. Produced via immunoSEQ multiplex PCR; TCRdb's table is partial and in-frame only. The profile shows tens of thousands of clones, just under 85% of them singletons. Material: blood, obtained after dendritic cell vaccination. This clonotype was obtained from a human donor with glioblastoma.

CDR3 DNA: TGTGCCACATCTGGGGCAGGGCGTCGACTGAGCTCCTACAATGAGCAGTTCTTC. This gives the protein CATSGAGRRLSSYNEQFF. The chain couples TRBV15 to TRBJ2-1; a weak D match, TRBD1 (5 bases). Looked up from germline, CDR1 is LNHNV and CDR2 is YYDKDF (reference sequence). This CDR3 comprises 18 residues. V lost 9 bases and J lost 0, with 24 bases in between.